The 14 T cell receptor beta chains presented below share a single source sample, sequenced in a study of glioma-infiltrating T cells. Amplification of TCR alpha and beta CDR3 regions from RNA used iRepertoire nested multiplex PCR. TCRdb called the multiplex PCR reads again in MiXCR, with one record for every CDR3 protein. The table includes fewer than 200,000 distinct CDR3 sequences, over 30% detected once. Sequencing was performed on glioma tissue, nonneoplastic brain tissue, or PBMCs (not recorded which). The receptor set was obtained from a human donor with low-grade glioma or glioblastoma, undergoing nonglioma brain surgery, or in good health (not recorded which).

A word on this clonotype: Relative to the germline gene, one junction end is altered; a read error may explain this. The chain uses TRBV6-1 and TRBJ2-5; 8 nucleotides align to TRBD1. This CDR3 is 13 amino acids long. Germline CDR1 MNHNS, CDR2 SASEGT. The CDR3 spells CASSTGDQEAQYF. DNA for the CDR3: TGTGCCAGCTCGACAGGGGATCAAGAGGCCCAGTACTTC.

The table lists this clonotype with many counts. This chain uses TRBV2 with TRBJ2-5, with D possibly matching TRBD1 (5 bases). This CDR3 is built from 13 residues. Trimming pared 8 bases from V and 3 bases from J, leaving 13 bases between. The germline gives CDR1 SNHLY, CDR2 FYNNEI. As DNA, the CDR3 is TGTGCCAGCCGGCAAGGGGCTGAAGAGACCCAGTACTTC. It is translated as CASRQGAEETQYF.

This clonotype was observed many times. V gene TRBV3-1 combines with J gene TRBJ1-1; 7 bases are a match to TRBD1. The V gene's germline CDR1 is LGHDT and CDR2 YNNKEL (reference sequence). V was clipped by 1 base and J by 1 base; unmatched bases: 6. The CDR3 has 16 residues. CDR3 sequence reads: CASSQGRGLRNTEAFF. CDR3 nucleotides: TGTGCCAGCAGCCAAGGAAGGGGGCTCCGGAACACTGAAGCTTTCTTT.

This chain uses TRBV2 with TRBJ2-7, with a possible D match to TRBD2 (6 bases). The V and J ends lost 4 bases and 4 bases respectively, with 17 bases between them. Germline-derived CDR1 and CDR2 are SNHLY and FYNNEI. The CDR3 is made up of 15 amino acids. CDR3 sequence reads: CASSASAGTEYEQYF. CDR3 coding DNA: TGTGCCAGCAGTGCGTCCGCCGGGACTGAGTACGAGCAGTACTTC.

This chain connects TRBV4-1 to TRBJ1-4; a possible D gene is TRBD1 (6 bases). V gave up 2 bases and J gave up 6 bases, with 13 bases separating them. Germline CDR1 and CDR2: MGHRA and YSYEKL. The CDR3 contains 15 residues. CDR3 loop: CASSQLGTYYEKLFF. CDR3 bases: TGCGCCAGCAGCCAACTCGGGACATACTATGAAAAACTGTTTTTT.

This clonotype was observed at least ten times. The chain uses TRBV28 and TRBJ2-7; no firm D call. Germline V gives CDR1 MDHEN, CDR2 SYDVKM. V lost 5 bases to trimming and J lost 7 bases, with 15 bases between them. The CDR3 totals 13 residues. The CDR3 region has the DNA TGTGCCAGCAGTACCGGGTCTGTAGGGGAGCAGTACTTC. It specifies CASSTGSVGEQYF.

This clonotype has only a few counts. The chain carries TRBV6-4 and TRBJ1-6, with 9 positions matching TRBD1. CDR1 and CDR2 (germline): MRHNA, SNTAGT. The J segment lost 7 bases and the V segment lost 4 bases, leaving 5 bases of the junction unmatched. The CDR3 runs 15 residues. CDR3: CASSVFGTGNSPLHF. CDR3 sequence (DNA): TGTGCCAGCAGTGTTTTCGGGACAGGGAATTCACCCCTCCACTTT.

This chain links TRBV4-1 with TRBJ1-6, with D uncertain. The CDR3 consists of 15 residues. The germline CDR1 and CDR2 sequences are MGHRA and YSYEKL. V was cut by 1 base and J by 8 bases, with 12 bases left in between. The CDR3 DNA reads TGCGCCAGCAGCCAAGTCCAAACCCGCTATTCACCCCTCCACTTT. Protein: CASSQVQTRYSPLHF.

This clonotype showed up many times. V usage is TRBV19 and J usage is TRBJ2-1; D unclear. The germline CDR1 and CDR2 sequences are LNHDA and SQIVND (reference sequence). With 5 bases removed from V and 3 bases from J, the gap between germline ends came to 5 bases. This CDR3 region has 12 residues. CDR3 coding DNA: TGTGCCAGTAGTGATAACTACAATGAGCAGTTCTTC. This codes for CASSDNYNEQFF.

This clonotype was seen repeatedly, ten times or more. The genes are TRBV3-1 and TRBJ2-7; no clear D gene. Germline CDR1 is LGHDT and CDR2 is YNNKEL (reference sequence). The CDR3 is made up of 13 amino acids. V was clipped by 3 bases and J by 2 bases, with 8 bases between them. The CDR3 coding sequence is TGTGCCAGCAGCCAGCAGACAACCTACGAGCAGTACTTC. Translated, it gives CASSQQTTYEQYF.

This clonotype was seen ten or more times. The genes are TRBV7-2 and TRBJ2-7, with D perhaps being TRBD1 or TRBD2 (6 bases each). The germline V gene has CDR1 SGHTA and CDR2 FQGNSA. Between the trimmed V and J ends, which lost 1 base and 4 bases, there was a span of 11 bases. This CDR3 contains 14 residues. The CDR3 nucleotides are TGTGCCAGCAGCTTAGTTGGGGGGCGGTACGAGCAGTACTTC. Amino acid sequence: CASSLVGGRYEQYF.

A note on this clonotype: This may be a read error: a much more frequent sequence differs by one nucleotide. This sequence joins TRBV20-1 and TRBJ2-3, with TRBD2 matching over 10 bases. Germline-derived CDR1 and CDR2 are DFQATT and SNEGSKA (reference sequence). This CDR3 spans 17 amino acids. This chain's CDR3 is CGARDQPSSGRSDTQYF. Here the CDR3 DNA reads TGCGGTGCTAGAGATCAACCTTCTAGCGGGAGATCAGATACGCAGTATTTT.

This clonotype has ten or more counts. V is TRBV25-1 and J is TRBJ2-7; D remains unclear. The CDR3 is 12 residues long. V lost 6 bases and J lost 6, with 12 bases in between. Germline loops: CDR1 MGHDK, CDR2 SYGVNS. Written as DNA, the CDR3 is TGTGCCAGCAGCGATCCAACGGGCGAGCAGTACTTC. Translation gives CASSDPTGEQYF.

Ten or more counts support this clonotype. The genes are TRBV28 and TRBJ2-3, with D possibly called TRBD1 or TRBD2 (5 bases each). With 3 bases removed from V and 5 bases from J, the gap between germline ends came to 12 bases. The CDR3 has 14 amino acids. Germline values: CDR1 MDHEN, CDR2 SYDVKM. DNA of the CDR3: TGTGCCAGCAGTTTGGAGGCAGGGCAAGATACGCAGTATTTT. Its protein product is CASSLEAGQDTQYF.